These T cell receptor beta chains were read from a single sample in a study of long-term antiretroviral therapy in people with HIV. Assay: immunoSEQ multiplex PCR; the TCRdb copy retains only in-frame clones and omits some. The sample includes some 15,000 clones, roughly 90% of them seen just once. Sequenced here: unsorted PBMCs, sampled 6.2 years after starting antiretroviral therapy. The receptors stem from a man aged 35-49 years with HIV. CDR3s include the opening cysteine and the closing phenylalanine or tryptophan. D genes are given only for firm matches. Rows may omit the clone size; those that give it use once, few, many or a size class.

11,NA,NA,TRBV10-3,TRBJ2-5,CATGGQETQYF,TGTGCCACCGGGGGACAAGAGACCCAGTACTTC
14,TRBD1,NA,TRBV25-1,TRBJ1-1,CASRKDRDFAEAFF,TGTGCCAGCAGGAAGGACAGGGATTTCGCTGAAGCTTTCTTT
13,NA,once,TRBV7-3,TRBJ2-7,CASSLTGGYEQYF,TGTGCCAGCAGCTTAACCGGCGGCTACGAGCAGTACTTC
16,NA,once,TRBV9,TRBJ2-5,CASSVSGSRGQETQYF,TGTGCCAGCAGCGTTTCTGGCAGTCGGGGCCAAGAGACCCAGTACTTC
13,NA,few,TRBV7-9,TRBJ2-7,CASSLTENYEQYF,TGTGCCAGCAGCTTAACCGAGAACTACGAGCAGTACTTC
12,NA,NA,TRBV2,TRBJ1-5,CASSEATQAQHF,TGTGCCAGCAGTGAAGCCACCCAGGCCCAGCATTTT
11,NA,NA,TRBV2,TRBJ2-2,CASSPDAELFF,TGTGCCAGCAGTCCGGATGCGGAGCTGTTTTTT
12,NA,NA,TRBV7-2,TRBJ2-7,CASSLLRYEQYF,TGTGCCAGCAGCTTATTGAGGTACGAGCAGTACTTC
16,NA,NA,TRBV9,TRBJ2-5,CASSVAAGSGQETQYF,TGTGCCAGCAGCGTAGCTGCGGGGAGCGGCCAAGAGACCCAGTACTTC
15,TRBD2,NA,TRBV5-1,TRBJ2-7,CASSQSRGGPLEQYF,TGCGCCAGCAGCCAATCGAGGGGAGGGCCCCTCGAGCAGTACTTC
16,TRBD2,NA,TRBV11-2,TRBJ2-1,CASSPSRGGAYNEQFF,TGTGCCAGCAGCCCCAGCCGGGGAGGGGCCTACAATGAGCAGTTCTTC
16,NA,once,TRBV11-1,TRBJ2-5,CASSLGALGIIETQYF,TGTGCCAGCAGCTTAGGGGCGCTGGGGATTATAGAGACCCAGTACTTC
18,TRBD1,NA,TRBV7-6,TRBJ2-4,CASSHRDRGVLGKNIQYF,TGTGCCAGCAGCCACCGGGACAGGGGTGTTTTGGGCAAAAACATTCAGTACTTC
13,NA,NA,TRBV5-4,TRBJ2-1,CASSLASSNEQFF,TGTGCCAGCAGCTTGGCCAGCAGCAATGAGCAGTTCTTC
14,NA,NA,TRBV4-1,TRBJ1-1,CASSQLTGIPEAFF,TGCGCCAGCAGCCAACTTACAGGGATCCCTGAAGCTTTCTTT
12,NA,NA,TRBV11-2,TRBJ2-7,CASSWGMGEQYF,TGTGCCAGCAGCTGGGGGATGGGGGAGCAGTACTTC
13,NA,NA,TRBV27,TRBJ2-2,CASSLLDTGELFF,TGTGCCAGCAGTTTATTGGACACCGGGGAGCTGTTTTTT
15,NA,NA,TRBV5-1,TRBJ2-7,CASSSTGFYSYEQYF,TGCGCCAGCAGCTCTACAGGTTTTTACTCCTACGAGCAGTACTTC
19,TRBD2,NA,TRBV4-3,TRBJ2-3,CASSQVLSGLAGSTDTQYF,TGCGCCAGCAGCCAAGTCCTCTCTGGGCTAGCGGGTAGCACAGATACGCAGTATTTT
17,TRBD2,NA,TRBV4-3,TRBJ2-3,CASSQDPSGSITDTQYF,TGCGCCAGCAGCCAAGATCCGAGCGGGAGTATAACAGATACGCAGTATTTT
16,NA,NA,TRBV7-2,TRBJ1-5,CASSVSGPYSNQPQHF,TGTGCCAGCAGCGTCTCGGGACCTTATAGCAATCAGCCCCAGCATTTT
12,TRBD1,NA,TRBV30,TRBJ1-1,CARDSTSSEAFF,TGTGCAAGGGACAGTACATCAAGTGAAGCTTTCTTT
19,TRBD2,NA,TRBV4-3,TRBJ2-3,CASSHVLSGLAGSTDTQYF,TGCGCCAGCAGCCATGTCCTCTCTGGGCTAGCGGGTAGCACAGATACGCAGTATTTT
18,NA,NA,TRBV7-2,TRBJ2-7,CASSLGLGRTGNAYEQYF,TGTGCCAGCAGCTTAGGATTGGGGAGGACAGGTAATGCCTACGAGCAGTACTTC
14,TRBD1,NA,TRBV30,TRBJ1-2,CAWSPGQGGYGYTF,TGTGCCTGGAGTCCCGGACAGGGAGGCTATGGCTACACCTTC
11,NA,NA,TRBV20-1,TRBJ2-1,CSASPGNEQFF,TGCAGTGCTAGCCCCGGTAATGAGCAGTTCTTC
15,TRBD2,NA,TRBV30,TRBJ2-1,CAWNSGLGAYNEQFF,TGTGCCTGGAATTCCGGACTAGGGGCTTACAATGAGCAGTTCTTC
14,NA,NA,TRBV28,TRBJ2-2,CASSATVNTGELFF,TGTGCCAGCAGTGCGACTGTGAACACCGGGGAGCTGTTTTTT
14,TRBD2,NA,TRBV6-4,TRBJ2-1,CASSSSGSRDEQFF,TGTGCCAGCAGTTCTAGCGGGAGTCGAGATGAGCAGTTCTTC
14,NA,medium-sized,TRBV6-6,TRBJ2-1,CASSYSGGNNEQFF,TGTGCCAGCAGTTACTCTGGCGGTAATAATGAGCAGTTCTTC